The next 10 T cell receptor beta chains were all read from a single sample in a study of shared clonotypes between healthy human individuals. Measured with immunoSEQ multiplex PCR; TCRdb has only the in-frame clones, and not every one. Of about 1.1 million clones listed, around 82% are singletons. Sequencing was carried out using memory CD4+ T cells from PBMCs. Subset reported: CD45RA-negative fraction. The receptors were sampled from a young man in good health. Some clones in this sample may be carry-over from other donors' samples.

This clone was detected ten times or more. The rearrangement uses TRBV11-2 and TRBJ1-4; D is ambiguous. V was trimmed by 6 bases and J by 5 bases, leaving 4 bases between them. CDR3 size: 11 residues. Per germline, CDR1 SGHAT and CDR2 FQNNGV. Here the CDR3 reads CASSENEKLFF. DNA for the CDR3: TGTGCCAGCAGTGAGAATGAAAAACTGTTTTTT.

This clone has only one observation. The rearrangement links TRBV11-2 to TRBJ2-1, with D possibly matching TRBD1 (6 bases). This CDR3 is built from 14 residues. V was clipped by 6 bases and J by 3 bases, with 12 bases between them. Per the germline V gene, CDR1 is SGHAT and CDR2 is FQNNGV. Written as DNA, the CDR3 is TGTGCCAGCAGGGAGGACAGCTACTACAATGAGCAGTTCTTC. This gives the protein CASREDSYYNEQFF.

V and J are TRBV9 and TRBJ2-1; D ambiguous. The V gene lost 3 bases and the J gene lost 3 bases, with 13 bases spanning the gap. The germline CDR1 and CDR2 sequences are SGDLS and YYNGEE. This CDR3 region has 15 residues. This chain's CDR3 is CASSASDGSYNEQFF. CDR3 coding DNA: TGTGCCAGCAGCGCCTCCGATGGTAGCTACAATGAGCAGTTCTTC.

This rearrangement joins TRBV28 to TRBJ2-1, with D possibly being TRBD2 (7 bases). Germline V gene sequence: CDR1 MDHEN, CDR2 SYDVKM. The length of the CDR3 is 16 residues. V lost 3 bases to trimming and J lost 9 bases, with 21 bases between them. CDR3 bases: TGTGCCAGCAGTTTGGGGGGTTCGGCGGGGGCCCGTGAGCAGTTCTTC. Translation: CASSLGGSAGAREQFF.

The gene calls are TRBV11-2 and TRBJ2-1, with 7 bases that match TRBD2. The CDR3 spans 16 residues. Germline loops: CDR1 SGHAT, CDR2 FQNNGV. V was clipped by 4 bases and J by 0 bases; unmatched bases: 6. CDR3: CASSSERGSSYNEQFF. CDR3 nucleotide sequence: TGTGCCAGCAGCTCCGAGCGGGGCAGCTCCTACAATGAGCAGTTCTTC.

The gene calls are TRBV4-1 and TRBJ2-1; a possible D gene is TRBD2 (6 bases). The CDR3 spans 16 residues. Trimming cost V 4 bases and J 7 bases, with 20 bases left between them. CDR1 is MGHRA, CDR2 YSYEKL, per germline. The CDR3 reads CASSPRGGFQTNEQFF. The DNA of the CDR3 is TGCGCCAGCAGCCCAAGAGGAGGGTTCCAAACAAATGAGCAGTTCTTC.

This clone was observed a handful of times. Additional DNA sequences in this sample encode the identical CDR3. V and J are TRBV11-3 and TRBJ2-2; D is unresolved. Trimming shortened V by 2 bases and J by 7 bases, and 8 bases separated the two germline ends. This CDR3 has 13 residues. In germline, CDR1 is SGHNT, CDR2 YENEEA. The CDR3 loop is CASSLRAGGELFF. CDR3 nucleotides: TGTGCCAGCAGCTTAAGGGCCGGCGGGGAGCTGTTTTTT.

There are a few counts of this clone. The rearrangement joins TRBV6-5 to TRBJ2-7; D might be TRBD2 (5 bases). This CDR3 region has 13 residues. From germline, CDR1 is MNHEY and CDR2 SVGAGI. V lost 8 bases, J lost 2 bases, and 13 bases lay in between. The CDR3, as DNA: TGTGCCAGCCGAGTCGGGGTAGCCTACGAGCAGTACTTC. Its translation: CASRVGVAYEQYF.

The V gene is TRBV9, the J gene TRBJ2-3, with 9 bases fitting TRBD2. The CDR3 covers 18 residues. J was trimmed by 2 bases and V by 4 bases; bases with no gene match: 14. From germline, CDR1 is SGDLS and CDR2 YYNGEE. In DNA, the CDR3 is TGTGCCAGCAGCCCAACCGGTGGTAGCGGGAGCGCCACAGATACGCAGTATTTT. It translates to CASSPTGGSGSATDTQYF.

The chain recombines TRBV19 with TRBJ2-5, with D perhaps TRBD1 (5 bases). Trimming took 6 bases from V and 5 from J, leaving 16 bases between them. CDR3 size: 14 residues. Per the germline V gene, CDR1 is LNHDA and CDR2 is SQIVND (reference sequence). CDR3 sequence (DNA): TGTGCCAGTAGCGACCAGGGTGTCGTCGAGACCCAGTACTTC. This encodes CASSDQGVVETQYF.